These 11 T cell receptor beta chains share one sample of origin, sequenced in a study of spatial heterogeneity in lung cancer (dated by TCRdb to the late 2010s). The time point label of this sample denotes: blood at routine non-recurrence follow-up after resection. Receptor libraries were prepared by 5' RACE. These reads were obtained on a NextSeq 500. TCRdb reran the public reads through fastp at Q25 and MiXCR, keeping productive beta chains. Rows are unified per CDR3 protein, each entry keeping the most common DNA and genes. A total of nearly 95,000 distinct CDR3 sequences appear in this sample, approximately 20% of them only once. The ten most abundant clones make up 21% of the sample. The sequencing here drew on PBMCs, taken at follow-up. The source is a male donor with early-stage non-small cell lung cancer.

The chain links TRBV20-1 to TRBJ2-3, with D possibly called TRBD1 or TRBD2 (6 bases each). V was trimmed by 0 bases and J by 8 bases, leaving 15 bases between them. The germline V gene has CDR1 DFQATT and CDR2 SNEGSKA (reference sequence). This CDR3 region has 14 residues. The CDR3 DNA reads as TGCAGTGCTAGAGATGCCGGGGGCCCCGGTACGCAGTATTTT. It codes for CSARDAGGPGTQYF.

The rearrangement links TRBV11-2 to TRBJ2-5, with D perhaps TRBD1 or TRBD2 (6 bases each). Looked up from germline, CDR1 is SGHAT and CDR2 is FQNNGV. This CDR3 has 15 amino acids. Trimming pared 5 bases from V and 4 bases from J, leaving 17 bases between. This chain's CDR3 is CASSQMGGAGETQYF. The CDR3, as DNA: TGTGCCAGCAGCCAGATGGGGGGCGCTGGAGAGACCCAGTACTTC.

The chain links TRBV25-1 to TRBJ1-6; D unresolved. Germline CDR1 is MGHDK and CDR2 is SYGVNS. The CDR3 covers 14 residues. V lost 4 bases to trimming and J lost 8 bases, with 12 bases between them. DNA for the CDR3: TGTGCCAGCAGTGCGGACCCCCAGTATTCACCCCTCCACTTT. This translates into CASSADPQYSPLHF. Combining the CDR3 with reference TRBV25-1 and TRBJ1-6 gives the whole variable domain EADIYQTPRYLVIGTGKKITLECSQTMGHDKMYWYQQDPGMELHLIHYSYGVNSTEKGDLSSESTVSRIRTEHFPLTLESARPSHTSQYLCASSADPQYSPLHFGNGTRLTVT.

The chain couples TRBV7-2 to TRBJ2-3, with a tentative D call TRBD1 (6 bases). Germline CDR1 and CDR2: SGHTA and FQGNSA. This CDR3 comprises 14 residues. V was pared by 1 base and J by 3 bases, with 8 bases between. CDR3: CASSLVQGTDTQYF. The CDR3 DNA reads as TGTGCCAGCAGCTTAGTACAGGGAACAGATACGCAGTATTTT.

The J gene is TRBJ2-7, the V gene TRBV5-1; 8 nucleotides match TRBD2. This CDR3 is 13 amino acids long. The germline V gene has CDR1 SGHRS and CDR2 YFSETQ. With V trimmed by 1 base and J by 3 bases, 0 bases remained unmatched. CDR3 coding DNA: TGCGCCAGCAGCTTGCGGGAGGGCTACGAGCAGTACTTC. Its protein product is CASSLREGYEQYF.

The chain uses TRBV6-2 or TRBV6-3 and TRBJ1-2; no definite D call. This CDR3 contains 16 residues. Trimming left V 0 bases short and J 4 bases short, with 15 bases between. The germline gives CDR1 MNHEY, CDR2 SVGEGT. This CDR3 reads CASSYSGSQTGYGYTF. CDR3 coding DNA: TGTGCCAGCAGTTACTCTGGGAGCCAGACCGGCTATGGCTACACCTTC.

In nucleotides, the CDR3 is TGTGCCAGCTCACCACTCGGAGCGGGTAAGAACACTGAAGCTTTCTTT. Protein sequence: CASSPLGAGKNTEAFF. This chain connects TRBV18 to TRBJ1-1; D remains ambiguous. V was clipped by 1 base and J by 1 base, with 13 bases between them. Germline V gene lookup returns CDR1 KGHSH and CDR2 LQKENI. This CDR3 is 16 amino acids long.

The rearrangement joins TRBV5-6 to TRBJ2-7; TRBD2 matches 14 bases. Germline V gene lookup returns CDR1 SGHDT and CDR2 YYEEEE. Trimming took 0 bases from V and 4 from J; bases not matched to a gene: 3. The CDR3 covers 16 residues. CDR3 in amino acids: CASSLAGLAGGYEQYV. The CDR3 bases are TGTGCCAGCAGCTTGGCAGGACTAGCGGGGGGTTACGAGCAGTACGTC.

This clonotype was observed a handful of times. The rearrangement joins TRBV12-3 or TRBV12-4 to TRBJ2-1; the D gene could be TRBD1 or TRBD2 (5 bases each). The V end lost 7 bases, the J end lost 0 bases, and 25 bases lay between the germline ends. The CDR3 is 19 residues long. As DNA, the CDR3 is TGTGCCAGCACCTTCCTCCGGGGCAAAGTCGGAGACTCCTACAATGAGCAGTTCTTC. Translation gives CASTFLRGKVGDSYNEQFF.

The J gene is TRBJ1-1, the V gene TRBV4-1; 9 positions agree with TRBD1. Germline V CDR1 and CDR2: MGHRA, YSYEKL. The CDR3 covers 18 residues. V gave up 0 bases and J gave up 3 bases; unmatched junction bases: 11. The DNA of the CDR3 is TGCGCCAGCAGCCAAGACACAGGGGGCGCCCCTAGGGACACTGAAGCTTTCTTT. Residues: CASSQDTGGAPRDTEAFF.

This clonotype occurred a few times. The chain uses TRBV6-2 or TRBV6-3 and TRBJ2-3; TRBD1 aligns across 8 bases. There are 14 residues in the CDR3. J was trimmed by 3 bases and V by 4 bases; bases with no gene match: 3. Germline assignment: CDR1 MNHEY and CDR2 SVGEGT. The CDR3 loop is CASSLGQATDTQYF. CDR3 nucleotides: TGTGCCAGCAGTTTGGGACAGGCAACAGATACGCAGTATTTT.